One and the same sample provided the 9 T cell receptor beta chains below, sequenced in a study of long-term antiretroviral therapy in people with HIV. immunoSEQ v3.0 was run at survey level. Here immunoSEQ multiplex PCR was the method, and the copy in TCRdb shows in-frame clones only, minus some. The sample holds roughly 33,000 clones; 97% are singletons and the top ten take around 3.1%. Sequenced material: unsorted PBMCs, taken 6.9 years after starting antiretroviral therapy. The origin of the receptors is a man aged 25-40 years with HIV.

V and J are TRBV6-6 and TRBJ1-3, with D possibly TRBD1 on 6 matching bases. V shed 5 bases and J shed 3 bases, with 17 bases lying between them. This CDR3 comprises 16 residues. Per the germline V gene, CDR1 is MNHNY and CDR2 is SVGAGI (reference sequence). This CDR3 is CASSPPSGDNGNTIYF. CDR3 coding DNA: TGTGCCAGCAGTCCTCCTTCAGGGGACAATGGAAACACCATATATTTT.

The rearrangement links TRBV6-1 to TRBJ1-5, with D perhaps matching TRBD1 (6 bases). The V end was cut by 9 bases, the J end by 4 bases, with 16 bases between. The germline gives CDR1 MNHNS, CDR2 SASEGT. This CDR3 contains 14 residues. The CDR3 nucleotides read TGTGCCAGTTCTACAGGGAGTGGAAATCAGCCCCAGCATTTT. As protein: CASSTGSGNQPQHF.

The J gene is TRBJ2-1, the V gene TRBV9; the match to TRBD2 covers 11 bases. Losses at the gene ends were 4 bases for V and 7 bases for J; bases not matched to a gene: 10. This CDR3 comprises 16 residues. The germline CDR1 and CDR2 sequences are SGDLS and YYNGEE. CDR3 loop: CASSQSGTSGLNEQFF. DNA of the CDR3: TGTGCCAGCAGCCAGTCCGGGACTAGCGGTCTAAATGAGCAGTTCTTC.

The chain employs TRBV5-1 and TRBJ1-2; TRBD1 might be the D (6 bases). CDR3 length: 14 residues. Germline-derived CDR1 and CDR2 are SGHRS and YFSETQ. Trimming took off 3 bases at V and 4 bases at J, with 13 bases between the two ends. The CDR3 nucleotides read TGCGCCAGCAGCTACAGGGTTGACGGCTATGGCTACACCTTC. Translation gives CASSYRVDGYGYTF.

The chain uses TRBV2 and TRBJ1-2, with D maybe TRBD1 (6 bases). Germline CDR1 reads SNHLY; CDR2 reads FYNNEI. V dropped 8 bases and J dropped 4 bases, with 14 bases sitting between them. The CDR3 covers 13 residues. The CDR3 nucleotides read TGTGCCAGCGGGGGCGCCAGGGCCTATGGCTACACCTTC. Translation: CASGGARAYGYTF.

The gene calls are TRBV13 and TRBJ2-6, with a possible D match to TRBD1 (6 bases). Germline CDR1 PRHDT, CDR2 FYEKMQ (reference sequence). The CDR3 contains 9 residues. The ends were cut back, 10 bases at V and 12 bases at J, with 7 bases in the middle. The CDR3: CAKGGVLTF. As DNA, the CDR3 is TGTGCCAAAGGGGGCGTCCTGACTTTC.

This chain joins TRBV5-4 and TRBJ1-3; no definite D call. Trimming pared 0 bases from V and 0 bases from J, leaving 7 bases between. The germline V gene encodes CDR1 SGHNT and CDR2 YYREEE (reference sequence). The CDR3 length is 15 residues. The CDR3 sequence is CASSLADLSGNTIYF. The CDR3 coding sequence is TGTGCCAGCAGCTTGGCGGATCTCTCTGGAAACACCATATATTTT.

This chain links TRBV4-2 with TRBJ2-3; either TRBD1 or TRBD2 may supply D (5 bases each). Trimming cost V 2 bases and J 3 bases, with 15 bases left between them. This CDR3 has 16 amino acids. From germline, CDR1 is LGHNA and CDR2 YNFKEQ. The CDR3 coding sequence is TGTGCCAGCAGCCAAAGATGGGGCAGGGAGACAGATACGCAGTATTTT. This gives the protein CASSQRWGRETDTQYF.

V and J are TRBV4-3 and TRBJ2-5; 9 positions agree with TRBD2. Germline loops: CDR1 LGHNA, CDR2 YSLEER. After removal of 3 bases from V and 4 bases from J, the junction contained 3 bases not matched to a gene. CDR3 length: 14 amino acids. The CDR3 is CASSHTAGGETQYF. CDR3 bases: TGCGCCAGCAGCCACACAGCGGGAGGAGAGACCCAGTACTTC.